This T cell receptor (beta chain) is drawn from a study of shared clonotypes between healthy human individuals. Across the study: Each donor had three CD4 naive, three CD4 memory, two CD8 naive and one CD8 memory plate. Overall study findings and caveats: Among non-shared clonotypes, generation probabilities were lower than among those shared by all four donors.

The study drew its donors from healthy HIV-negative adults without recent acute infections or vaccinations. The germline V gene has CDR1 SGHVS and CDR2 FQNEAQ. The CDR3 consists of 14 residues. V lost 5 bases, J lost 0 bases, and 2 bases stayed unmatched. Per the original methods: From ImmunoSEQ came sequences covering only the junction and carrying no quality scores, so filtering differed. Assay: immunoSEQ multiplex PCR; the TCRdb copy retains only in-frame clones and omits some. V and J calls and clone size follow that table, whereas D and trimming were derived from the DNA. The table has about 1.1 million clones, 70% to 80% seen once; the top ten hold roughly 0.57%. As to this clone: Antigen specificity is unknown.

The sample consisted of memory CD4+ T cells from PBMCs. Subset denoted: CD45RA-negative fraction. The clonotype comes from a man between 18 and 35 years old in good health. Some clones in this sample may be carry-over from other donors' samples. The chain links TRBV7-8 to TRBJ2-7; 9 bases line up with TRBD1. The CDR3 DNA reads as TGTGCCAGCAGCGCGGGACAGGGCTCCTACGAGCAGTACTTC. Its translation is CASSAGQGSYEQYF.